This TCR beta chain derives from a study of blood T cell repertoires in COVID-19. As handled by the study authors: Estimates of nucleated cell counts were drawn from the amplification of reference gene primers. Generated by immunoSEQ multiplex PCR, the TCRdb table keeps only in-frame clones and is missing some. From that table come the V and J calls and clone size; the DNA was used to work out D and trimming. The table has around 160,000 clones, around 81% seen once; the top ten hold nearly 3%. The V and J ends lost 8 bases and 2 bases, in that order; junction bases with no gene match: 8. In germline, CDR1 is KGHSH, CDR2 LQKENI. There are 15 residues in the CDR3.

Sample: peripheral blood. The V gene is TRBV18, the J gene TRBJ1-5, with 8 bases matching TRBD1. This TCR came from a woman aged 40 to 49 with active or convalescent COVID-19. The CDR3 nucleotides are TGTGCCAGCGGCCGGGACAGGACACGCAATCAGCCCCAGCATTTT. Its translation is CASGRDRTRNQPQHF.